A single sample is the source of the 2 T cell receptor beta chains below, sequenced in a study of T cell repertoires in cytomegalovirus infection. TCRdb re-analysed the reads in MiXCR, keeping a single row per CDR3 protein. The data contain under 850,000 distinct CDR3 sequences, less than 40% of them singletons. Input material: PBMCs. The receptor source for this set is a human donor in good health (CMV status not recorded). Some clones in this sample may be carry-over from other donors' samples.

This clonotype has a handful of counts. The CDR3 loop is CASSESWDRELTEAFF. The CDR3 DNA follows: TGCGCCAGCAGTGAGTCTTGGGACAGGGAGCTCACTGAAGCTTTCTTT. The chain links TRBV10-2 to TRBJ1-1; 9 bases are a match to TRBD1. The CDR3 is 16 amino acids. The V gene end was trimmed by 0 bases and the J gene end by 4 bases; junction bases not matched to a gene: 6. Germline V gives CDR1 WSHSY, CDR2 SAAADI.

The chain is built from TRBV10-3 and TRBJ2-3, with 7 positions matching TRBD1. Germline values: CDR1 ENHRY, CDR2 SYGVKD. V lost 7 bases to trimming and J lost 1 base; unmatched junction nucleotides: 5. The CDR3 covers 14 residues. The CDR3 bases are TGTGCCATCAACCGACAGGGCGGCACAGATACGCAGTATTTT. Amino acids: CAINRQGGTDTQYF.